Listed here are 24 T cell receptor beta chains from one sample, sequenced in a study of blood T cell repertoires in COVID-19. Profiled with immunoSEQ multiplex PCR; TCRdb holds only in-frame clones, not every one. This sample has 150,000 to 200,000 clones, with about 86% found just once. Sequencing input: peripheral blood. The receptor set was obtained from a woman between 25 and 40 years old with active or convalescent COVID-19.

J is TRBJ1-4 and V is TRBV7-6; TRBD1 agrees at 7 bases. CDR3 length equals 16 residues. The germline CDR1 and CDR2 sequences are SGHVS and FNYEAQ. Trimming cost V 2 bases and J 5 bases; bases outside gene matches: 8. The CDR3 loop is CASSLSLGGKNEKLFF. The CDR3 region has the DNA TGTGCCAGCAGCTTATCCCTAGGGGGCAAGAATGAAAAACTGTTTTTT.

The rearrangement joins TRBV10-3 to TRBJ1-1, with D possibly TRBD1 on 5 matching bases. The CDR3 runs to 12 residues. Germline V gives CDR1 ENHRY, CDR2 SYGVKD. The germline V and J ends were trimmed by 3 bases and 7 bases, with 9 bases remaining between them. The DNA of the CDR3 is TGTGCCATCAGTGAAGGGGTTGGTGAAGCTTTCTTT. Translation gives CAISEGVGEAFF.

This chain joins TRBV18 and TRBJ2-7; 9 bases map to TRBD2. The V segment lost 3 bases and the J segment 5 bases; nucleotides outside the gene matches: 20. Germline CDR1 reads KGHSH; CDR2 reads LQKENI. This CDR3 has 19 amino acids. CDR3 sequence reads: CASSPLGQGNGGRADEQYF. In DNA form, the CDR3 reads TGTGCCAGCTCACCGCTCGGGCAGGGGAATGGCGGGAGGGCGGACGAGCAGTACTTC.

This chain links TRBV27 with TRBJ1-2; D call uncertain. CDR1 and CDR2 (germline): MNHEY, SMNVEV (reference sequence). V was pared by 3 bases and J by 6 bases, with 14 bases between. CDR3 length equals 14 residues. The CDR3 bases are TGTGCCAGCAGTTTCCGGAGAGGGAGGAATGGCTACACCTTC. Protein sequence: CASSFRRGRNGYTF.

The J gene is TRBJ2-2, the V gene TRBV13; weak D call: TRBD2 (6 bases). The ends were cut back, 3 bases at V and 5 bases at J, with 13 bases in the middle. The CDR3 runs to 15 residues. Germline V gene sequence: CDR1 PRHDT, CDR2 FYEKMQ (reference sequence). The CDR3 nucleotides are TGTGCCAGCAGCTTGGACGCGGGAAGGACCGGGGAGCTGTTTTTT. Translated, it gives CASSLDAGRTGELFF.

The chain uses TRBV19 and TRBJ1-4; D gene uncertain. Trimming took 5 bases from V and 4 from J, leaving 14 bases between them. Germline CDR1 reads LNHDA; CDR2 reads SQIVND (reference sequence). The CDR3 covers 15 residues. CDR3 residues: CASSPLGRNNEKLFF. For the CDR3, the DNA is TGTGCCAGTAGTCCCCTGGGCAGAAATAATGAAAAACTGTTTTTT.

This chain's CDR3 is CSVESGVRSYNEQFF. As DNA, the CDR3 is TGCAGCGTTGAGTCGGGAGTCCGCTCCTACAATGAGCAGTTCTTC. V gene TRBV29-1 combines with J gene TRBJ2-1; the D gene is possibly TRBD2 (6 bases). V lost 3 bases to trimming and J lost 0 bases, with 12 bases between them. The CDR3 spans 15 residues. Germline V gene lookup returns CDR1 SQVTM and CDR2 ANQGSEA.

The chain uses TRBV9 and TRBJ2-3; D might be TRBD2 (6 bases). The germline V gene has CDR1 SGDLS and CDR2 YYNGEE. The CDR3 is made up of 15 amino acids. V was pared by 0 bases and J by 1 base, with 9 bases between. The CDR3 sequence is CASSVVGGGTDTQYF. The CDR3 region has the DNA TGTGCCAGCAGCGTAGTGGGGGGTGGCACAGATACGCAGTATTTT. Full variable domain (remainder filled in from reference TRBV9 and TRBJ2-3): DSGVTQTPKHLITATGQRVTLRCSPRSGDLSVYWYQQSLDQGLQFLIQYYNGEERAKGNILERFSAQQFPDLHSELNLSSLELGDSALYFCASSVVGGGTDTQYFGPGTRLTVL.

The rearrangement joins TRBV3-1 (or the pseudogene TRBV3-2) to TRBJ1-3; D ambiguous. The CDR3 loop spans 15 amino acids. CDR1 is LGHDT, CDR2 YNNKEL, per germline (reference sequence). V lost 0 bases to trimming and J lost 4 bases, with 10 bases between them. The CDR3 bases are TGTGCCAGCAGCCAAGAAAGTACGGTCGGAAACACCATATATTTT. This codes for CASSQESTVGNTIYF.

The V call is TRBV6-5, the J call TRBJ1-1, with a possible D match to TRBD1 (5 bases). CDR3 length: 14 amino acids. Germline-derived CDR1 and CDR2 are MNHEY and SVGAGI. Trimming stripped 6 bases from V and 1 base from J, with 12 bases between. CDR3 sequence reads: CASSQNQGNTEAFF. The CDR3 DNA follows: TGTGCCAGCAGCCAGAATCAGGGGAACACTGAAGCTTTCTTT.

The rearrangement links TRBV5-8 to TRBJ2-1; perhaps TRBD1 as D (6 bases). There are 11 residues in the CDR3. V lost 4 bases and J 15 bases, leaving 14 bases between the germline ends. Germline V gene lookup returns CDR1 SGHTS and CDR2 YDEGEE. CDR3 in amino acids: CASSSTGLRFF. The DNA of the CDR3 is TGTGCCAGCAGCAGTACAGGGTTGCGGTTCTTC.

This clone has more than one count but fewer than ten. J is TRBJ2-5 and V is TRBV4-2; D remains unclear. This CDR3 has 15 residues. V shed 1 base and J shed 2 bases, with 11 bases lying between them. Germline lookup yields CDR1 LGHNA and CDR2 YNFKEQ. The CDR3 region is CASSQGMVTQETQYF. The CDR3 nucleotides are TGTGCCAGCAGCCAAGGTATGGTCACTCAAGAGACCCAGTACTTC.

This clone appeared once. The chain combines TRBV19 with TRBJ1-1; D uncertain. The CDR3 contains 13 residues. Germline CDR1 LNHDA, CDR2 SQIVND (reference sequence). V lost 5 bases and J lost 0, with 7 bases in between. This CDR3 is CASSPGLNTEAFF. The CDR3 nucleotides read TGTGCCAGTAGTCCCGGTCTGAACACTGAAGCTTTCTTT. The variable domain in full, completed from reference TRBV19 and TRBJ1-1, reads DGGITQSPKYLFRKEGQNVTLSCEQNLNHDAMYWYRQDPGQGLRLIYYSQIVNDFQKGDIAEGYSVSREKKESFPLTVTSAQKNPTAFYLCASSPGLNTEAFFGQGTRLTVV.

About this clone: The identical CDR3 is also encoded by other nucleotide sequences in the sample. The chain is built from TRBV13 and TRBJ2-7; 7 nucleotides match TRBD1. The CDR3 runs to 14 residues. Germline V CDR1 and CDR2: PRHDT, FYEKMQ (reference sequence). Unmatched junction bases numbered 4, after V lost 4 bases and J lost 1 base. CDR3: CASSYRTGSYEQYF. The CDR3 DNA is TGTGCCAGCAGCTACAGGACAGGTTCCTACGAGCAGTACTTC.

This clone was observed once. The chain recombines TRBV19 with TRBJ2-7, with a tentative D call TRBD2 (6 bases). Looked up from germline, CDR1 is LNHDA and CDR2 is SQIVND (reference sequence). This CDR3 spans 13 amino acids. V dropped 4 bases and J dropped 2 bases, with 9 bases sitting between them. CDR3 amino acids: CASSTGTPYEQYF. In DNA form, the CDR3 reads TGTGCCAGTAGTACCGGGACTCCCTACGAGCAGTACTTC.

This chain connects TRBV10-2 to TRBJ1-5; a weak D match, TRBD1 (5 bases). The V end was cut by 8 bases, the J end by 6 bases, with 14 bases between. There are 13 residues in the CDR3. Germline loops: CDR1 WSHSY, CDR2 SAAADI. In DNA form, the CDR3 reads TGCGCCAGCGGGGCGGGGGGTCGTCAGCCCCAGCATTTT. Translated: CASGAGGRQPQHF.

This sequence joins TRBV5-1 and TRBJ2-2, with D unclear. Trimming removed 2 bases from V and 0 bases from J, with 20 bases in between. Per germline, CDR1 SGHRS and CDR2 YFSETQ. The CDR3 sequence is 19 residues long. CDR3 region: CASSFRGNSKFANTGELFF. The DNA for the CDR3 is TGCGCCAGCAGCTTCCGCGGCAATTCGAAGTTCGCGAACACCGGGGAGCTGTTTTTT.

This clone came up once. The chain has TRBV6-5 and TRBJ1-2; no reliable D call. The germline V gene encodes CDR1 MNHEY and CDR2 SVGAGI. V lost 2 bases, J lost 0 bases, and 10 bases lay in between. This CDR3 region has 15 residues. The CDR3 sequence is CASSYKRDTNYGYTF. CDR3 DNA: TGTGCCAGCAGTTACAAGAGGGATACTAACTATGGCTACACCTTC.

V is TRBV5-1 and J is TRBJ2-2, with TRBD1 identical over 7 bases. The trim removed 4 bases at V and 0 bases at J, leaving 3 bases unmatched. The germline V gene encodes CDR1 SGHRS and CDR2 YFSETQ. There are 15 residues in the CDR3. This CDR3 is CASSPGTANTGELFF. The CDR3 nucleotides read TGCGCCAGCAGCCCCGGGACAGCGAACACCGGGGAGCTGTTTTTT.

The V call is TRBV4-1, the J call TRBJ1-3; 9 positions agree with TRBD1. This CDR3 is 15 amino acids long. J lost 7 bases, V lost 1 base, and 5 bases had no gene match. Germline CDR1 is MGHRA and CDR2 is YSYEKL. DNA for the CDR3: TGCGCCAGCAGCCAAGGGGGACAGGGAGTGAACACCATATATTTT. Translating gives CASSQGGQGVNTIYF.

The rearrangement links TRBV25-1 to TRBJ1-1; a weak D match, TRBD1 (6 bases). CDR1 is MGHDK and CDR2 is SYGVNS in the germline V gene. The V end was cut by 5 bases, the J end by 1 base, with 8 bases between. This CDR3 has 13 residues. CDR3 residues: CASSPGENTEAFF. The CDR3 nucleotides read TGTGCCAGCAGTCCAGGGGAGAACACTGAAGCTTTCTTT.

The chain employs TRBV19 and TRBJ2-1; TRBD2 is a possible D gene (6 bases). Trimming removed 8 bases from V and 8 bases from J, with 10 bases in between. This CDR3 has 11 residues. Germline CDR1 and CDR2: LNHDA and SQIVND (reference sequence). CDR3 DNA: TGTGCCAGTTTCTGGGGGGATGAGCAGTTCTTC. Residues: CASFWGDEQFF.

This chain uses TRBV5-6 with TRBJ1-1; maybe TRBD1 (5 bases). Germline CDR1 SGHDT, CDR2 YYEEEE. The CDR3 has 13 residues. Trimming took off 2 bases at V and 1 base at J, with 6 bases between the two ends. CDR3: CASSFQGNTEAFF. DNA of the CDR3: TGTGCCAGCAGCTTTCAGGGGAACACTGAAGCTTTCTTT.

This chain uses TRBV3-1 (or the pseudogene TRBV3-2) with TRBJ1-2, with TRBD1 identical over 9 bases. Unmatched junction bases numbered 6, after V lost 3 bases and J lost 4 bases. This CDR3 is 15 amino acids long. Germline lookup yields CDR1 LGHDT and CDR2 YNNKEL (reference sequence). The CDR3 loop is CASSHYDRGVYGYTF. In DNA form, the CDR3 reads TGTGCCAGCAGCCATTATGACAGGGGGGTCTATGGCTACACCTTC.